The next 9 T cell receptor beta chains were all read from a single sample in a study of T-cell reconstitution after alpha-beta-depleted transplantation in children. Unique molecular identifiers were incorporated when the TCRbeta library was constructed. TCRdb re-called the PCR reads with MiXCR, one entry per CDR3 protein. The profile covers 200,000 or so distinct CDR3 sequences, with about 6% appearing a single time and just over 4.5% taken by the ten largest. This specimen consisted of PBMCs, obtained before TCRalphabeta/CD19-depleted stem cell transplant. The source of these receptors is a girl under three years old with combined immunodeficiency, due to receive a stem cell transplant.

This clonotype was counted ten times or more. The chain is built from TRBV7-2 and TRBJ1-1, with D unresolved. Germline V CDR1 and CDR2: SGHTA, FQGNSA. Trimming removed 3 bases at V and 0 bases at J, with 8 bases between. The CDR3 loop spans 14 amino acids. The CDR3 DNA reads TGTGCCAGCAGCTTGGGTAGAATGAACACTGAAGCTTTCTTT. Translation gives CASSLGRMNTEAFF. Full variable domain (outside the CDR3, taken from reference TRBV7-2 and TRBJ1-1): GAGVSQSPSNKVTEKGKDVELRCDPISGHTALYWYRQSLGQGLEFLIYFQGNSAPDKSGLPSDRFSAERTGGSVSTLTIQRTQQEDSAVYLCASSLGRMNTEAFFGQGTRLTVV.

At least ten counts were recorded for this clonotype. This rearrangement joins TRBV20-1 to TRBJ1-5; 8 bases agree with TRBD1. The CDR3 totals 15 residues. In germline, CDR1 is DFQATT, CDR2 SNEGSKA (reference sequence). Unmatched junction bases numbered 12, after V lost 4 bases and J lost 7 bases. In nucleotides, the CDR3 is TGCAGTGCTAACCACCGGGACAGGAAAATGCAGCCCCAGCATTTT. The encoded protein is CSANHRDRKMQPQHF.

This clonotype came up a few times. The CDR3 DNA is TGTGCCAGCAGTGAACCGAGCAGGTATGAGCAGTTCTTC. Translating it yields CASSEPSRYEQFF. The chain joins TRBV2 to TRBJ2-1; D is ambiguous. This CDR3 region has 13 residues. Germline CDR1 SNHLY, CDR2 FYNNEI. V lost 2 bases and J lost 8, with 10 bases in between. The complete variable domain, with remaining parts taken from reference TRBV2 and TRBJ2-1, reads EPEVTQTPSHQVTQMGQEVILRCVPISNHLYFYWYRQILGQKVEFLVSFYNNEISEKSEIFDDQFSVERPDGSNFTLKIRSTKLEDSAMYFCASSEPSRYEQFFGPGTRLTVL.

This clonotype was detected many times. The chain links TRBV7-9 to TRBJ1-1, with TRBD1 identical over 8 bases. The CDR3 length is 16 residues. Germline V gene lookup returns CDR1 SEHNR and CDR2 FQNEAQ (reference sequence). Trimming removed 5 bases from V and 7 bases from J; junction bases left unmatched: 15. CDR3 nucleotide sequence: TGTGCCAGCAGCCCCGTACAGGGGGTGAGTGACAATGAAGCTTTCTTT. This translates into CASSPVQGVSDNEAFF. The whole variable domain, remainder taken from reference TRBV7-9 and TRBJ1-1, is DTGVSQNPRHKITKRGQNVTFRCDPISEHNRLYWYRQTLGQGPEFLTYFQNEAQLEKSRLLSDRFSAERPKGSFSTLEIQRTEQGDSAMYLCASSPVQGVSDNEAFFGQGTRLTVV.

In this sample, this clonotype turned up many times. The rearrangement links TRBV7-2 to TRBJ1-5, with D perhaps TRBD1 (6 bases). CDR1 is SGHTA and CDR2 is FQGNSA in the germline V gene. This CDR3 is built from 14 residues. The ends were cut back, 5 bases at V and 2 bases at J, with 10 bases in the middle. The CDR3 reads CASSPRQGNQPQHF. CDR3 in DNA: TGTGCCAGCAGCCCTCGACAGGGCAATCAGCCCCAGCATTTT.

This clonotype came up many times. This sequence joins TRBV7-3 and TRBJ2-2, with D possibly matching TRBD2 (5 bases). V lost 4 bases, J lost 1 base, and 7 bases lay in between. CDR1 is SGHTA, CDR2 FQGTGA, per germline. The CDR3 covers 14 residues. The CDR3 sequence is CASSSRENTGELFF. The CDR3 DNA is TGTGCCAGCAGCTCACGGGAGAACACCGGGGAGCTGTTTTTT.

There are many counts of this clonotype. The chain has TRBV29-1 and TRBJ2-3; 8 positions agree with TRBD2. CDR3 length equals 13 residues. The ends lost 6 bases at V and 3 bases at J; junction bases unmatched: 5. Germline V gives CDR1 SQVTM, CDR2 ANQGSEA. This CDR3 is CSVARGATDTQYF. The CDR3 nucleotides read TGCAGCGTCGCGCGGGGGGCGACAGATACGCAGTATTTT.

This clonotype was recorded many times. The rearrangement uses TRBV12-3 or TRBV12-4 and TRBJ2-5, with D perhaps given as TRBD1 or TRBD2 (5 bases each). Trimming removed 3 bases from V and 10 bases from J, with 18 bases in between. This CDR3 comprises 14 residues. DNA for the CDR3: TGTGCCAGCAGTTTCCGGGACGGAGGCTCAGACCAGTACTTC. Translating it yields CASSFRDGGSDQYF.

This clonotype was counted many times. The rearrangement joins TRBV6-1 to TRBJ2-3; 10 nucleotides agree with TRBD2. The CDR3 is made up of 16 amino acids. CDR1 MNHNS and CDR2 SASEGT come from the germline V gene. After removal of 5 bases from V and 5 bases from J, the junction contained 10 bases not matched to a gene. CDR3 DNA: TGTGCCAGCAGTCAATCACTAGCGGGGTTTAAAGATACGCAGTATTTT. It translates to CASSQSLAGFKDTQYF.